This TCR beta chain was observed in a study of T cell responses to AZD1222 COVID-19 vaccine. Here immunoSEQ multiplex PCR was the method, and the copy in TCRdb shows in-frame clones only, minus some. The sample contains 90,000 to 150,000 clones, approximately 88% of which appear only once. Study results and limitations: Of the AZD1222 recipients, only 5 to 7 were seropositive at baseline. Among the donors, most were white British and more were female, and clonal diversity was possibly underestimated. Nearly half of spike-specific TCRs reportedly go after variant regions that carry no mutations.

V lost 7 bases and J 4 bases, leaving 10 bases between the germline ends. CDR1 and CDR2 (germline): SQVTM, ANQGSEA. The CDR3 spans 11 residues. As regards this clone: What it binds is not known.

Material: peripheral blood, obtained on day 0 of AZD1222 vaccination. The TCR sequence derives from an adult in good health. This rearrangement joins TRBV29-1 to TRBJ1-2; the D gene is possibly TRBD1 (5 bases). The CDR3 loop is CSAEDTYGYTF. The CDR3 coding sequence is TGCAGCGCCGAGGACACCTATGGCTACACCTTC.